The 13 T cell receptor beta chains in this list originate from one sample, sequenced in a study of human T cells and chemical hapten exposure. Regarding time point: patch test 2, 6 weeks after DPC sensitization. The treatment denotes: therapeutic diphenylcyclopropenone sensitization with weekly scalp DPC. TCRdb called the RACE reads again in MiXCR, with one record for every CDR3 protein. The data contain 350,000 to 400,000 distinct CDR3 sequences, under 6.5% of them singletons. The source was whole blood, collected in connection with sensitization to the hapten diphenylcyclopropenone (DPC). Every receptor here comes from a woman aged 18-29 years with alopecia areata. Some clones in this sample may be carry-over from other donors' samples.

This chain's CDR3 is CASSLVTVATNEKLFF. The DNA for the CDR3 is TGTGCCAGCAGCTTGGTGACGGTTGCAACTAATGAAAAACTGTTTTTT. V is TRBV5-5 and J is TRBJ1-4; D not resolved. The CDR3 runs 16 residues. The germline CDR1 and CDR2 sequences are SGHKS and YYEKEE (reference sequence). With 0 bases removed from V and 0 bases from J, the gap between germline ends came to 9 bases.

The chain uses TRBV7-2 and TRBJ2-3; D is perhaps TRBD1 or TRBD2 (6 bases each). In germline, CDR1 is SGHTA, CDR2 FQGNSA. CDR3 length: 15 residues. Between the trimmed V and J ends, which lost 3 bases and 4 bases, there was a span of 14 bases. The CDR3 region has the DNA TGTGCCAGCAGCTTCTCCTTGGGGGGCGCAGATACGCAGTATTTT. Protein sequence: CASSFSLGGADTQYF. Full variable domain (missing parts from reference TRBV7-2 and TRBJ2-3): GAGVSQSPSNKVTEKGKDVELRCDPISGHTALYWYRQSLGQGLEFLIYFQGNSAPDKSGLPSDRFSAERTGGSVSTLTIQRTQQEDSAVYLCASSFSLGGADTQYFGPGTRLTVL.

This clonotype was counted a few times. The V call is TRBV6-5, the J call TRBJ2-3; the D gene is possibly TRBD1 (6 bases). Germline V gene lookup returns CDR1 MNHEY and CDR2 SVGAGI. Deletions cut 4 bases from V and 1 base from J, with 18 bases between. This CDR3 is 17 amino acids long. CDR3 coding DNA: TGTGCCAGCAGTTCCCGAATACAGGGCTGGGGCACAGATACGCAGTATTTT. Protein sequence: CASSSRIQGWGTDTQYF.

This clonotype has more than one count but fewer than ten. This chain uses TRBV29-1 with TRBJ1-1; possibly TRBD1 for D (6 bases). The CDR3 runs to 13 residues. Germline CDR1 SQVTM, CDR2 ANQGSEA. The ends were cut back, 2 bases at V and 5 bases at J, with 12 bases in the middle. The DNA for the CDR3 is TGCAGCGTTGAAACGCAGGGGTTGACTGAAGCTTTCTTT. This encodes CSVETQGLTEAFF.

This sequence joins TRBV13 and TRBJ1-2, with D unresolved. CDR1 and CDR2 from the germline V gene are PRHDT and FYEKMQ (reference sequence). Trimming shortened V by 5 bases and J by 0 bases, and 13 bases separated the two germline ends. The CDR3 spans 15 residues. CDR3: CASSRPPQTNYGYTF. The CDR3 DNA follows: TGTGCCAGCAGCCGCCCCCCCCAGACTAACTATGGCTACACCTTC.

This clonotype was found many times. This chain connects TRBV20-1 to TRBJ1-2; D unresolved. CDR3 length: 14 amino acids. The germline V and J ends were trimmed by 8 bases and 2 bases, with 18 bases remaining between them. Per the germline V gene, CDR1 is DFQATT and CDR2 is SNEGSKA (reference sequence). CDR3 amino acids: CSPKPPFLNYGYTF. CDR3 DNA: TGCAGTCCAAAACCACCATTTTTAAACTATGGCTACACCTTC.

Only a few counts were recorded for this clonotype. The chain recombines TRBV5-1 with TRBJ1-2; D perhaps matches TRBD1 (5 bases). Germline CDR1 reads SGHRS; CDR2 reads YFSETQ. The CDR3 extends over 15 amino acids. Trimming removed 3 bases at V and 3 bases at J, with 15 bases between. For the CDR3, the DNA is TGCGCCAGCAGCTGGGATGGGACCGGGGACTATGGCTACACCTTC. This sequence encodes CASSWDGTGDYGYTF.

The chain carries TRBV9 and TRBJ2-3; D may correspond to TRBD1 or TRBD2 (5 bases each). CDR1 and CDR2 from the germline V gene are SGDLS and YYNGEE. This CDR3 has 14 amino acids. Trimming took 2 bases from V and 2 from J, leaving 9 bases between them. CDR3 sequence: CASSVGTLTDTQYF. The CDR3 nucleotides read TGTGCCAGCAGCGTTGGGACCCTCACAGATACGCAGTATTTT.

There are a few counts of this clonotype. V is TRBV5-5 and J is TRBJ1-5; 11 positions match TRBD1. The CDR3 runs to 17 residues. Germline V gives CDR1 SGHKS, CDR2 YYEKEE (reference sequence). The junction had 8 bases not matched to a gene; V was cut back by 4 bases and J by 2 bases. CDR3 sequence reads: CASSPRTGGFGNQPQHF. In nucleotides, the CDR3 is TGTGCCAGCAGCCCGAGGACAGGGGGCTTCGGCAATCAGCCCCAGCATTTT.

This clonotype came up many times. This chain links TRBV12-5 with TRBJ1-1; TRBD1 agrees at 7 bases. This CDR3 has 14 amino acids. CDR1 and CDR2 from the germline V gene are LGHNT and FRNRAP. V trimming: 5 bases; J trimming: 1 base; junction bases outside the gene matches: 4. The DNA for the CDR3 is TGTGCTAGTGGTATACAGGGGCCGAACACTGAAGCTTTCTTT. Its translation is CASGIQGPNTEAFF.

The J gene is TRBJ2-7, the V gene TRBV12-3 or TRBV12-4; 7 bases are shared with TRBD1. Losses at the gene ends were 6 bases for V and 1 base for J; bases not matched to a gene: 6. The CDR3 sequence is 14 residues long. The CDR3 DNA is TGTGCCAGCAGACCCGGGACAGCTTCCTACGAGCAGTACTTC. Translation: CASRPGTASYEQYF.

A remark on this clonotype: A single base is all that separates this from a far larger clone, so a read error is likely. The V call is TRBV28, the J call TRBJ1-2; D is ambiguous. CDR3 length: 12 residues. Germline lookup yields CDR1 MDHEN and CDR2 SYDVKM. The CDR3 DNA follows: TGTGCCAGCAGTTTAAGCAACTATGGCTACAGCTTC. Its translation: CASSLSNYGYSF.

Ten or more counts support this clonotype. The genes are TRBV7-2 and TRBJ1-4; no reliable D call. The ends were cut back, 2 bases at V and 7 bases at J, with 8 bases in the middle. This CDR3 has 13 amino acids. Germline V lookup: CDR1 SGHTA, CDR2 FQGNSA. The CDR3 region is CASSLSGSEKLFF. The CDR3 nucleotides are TGTGCCAGCAGCTTAAGTGGAAGTGAAAAACTGTTTTTT.